The 25 T cell receptor beta chains listed next were all sequenced from one sample in a study of T cell changes during pregnancy in multiple sclerosis. Sequencing used immunoSEQ multiplex PCR; TCRdb keeps in-frame clones, though not all of them. The sample has approximately 58,000 clones; roughly 89% are singletons. The sample in question was peripheral blood, obtained in the second trimester of pregnancy. These receptors came from a female donor with multiple sclerosis, enrolled in a pregnancy study.

The chain links TRBV5-1 to TRBJ2-5; 7 bases agree with TRBD2. Germline V gives CDR1 SGHRS, CDR2 YFSETQ. CDR3 length: 19 amino acids. With V trimmed by 0 bases and J by 1 base, 15 bases remained unmatched. CDR3 loop: CASSLGSLAEPGLQETQYF. As DNA, the CDR3 is TGCGCCAGCAGCTTGGGTAGTCTAGCGGAGCCCGGGCTCCAAGAGACCCAGTACTTC.

This chain uses TRBV5-4 with TRBJ2-1; tentatively, D is TRBD2 (6 bases). The CDR3 is 12 amino acids. Germline loops: CDR1 SGHNT, CDR2 YYREEE (reference sequence). V was clipped by 0 bases and J by 9 bases, with 7 bases between them. Written as DNA, the CDR3 is TGTGCCAGCAGCTTGGTGGGGGGTGAGCAGTTCTTC. Its protein is CASSLVGGEQFF.

The chain couples TRBV27 to TRBJ2-7; TRBD2 matches at 9 bases. The junction had 4 bases not matched to a gene; V was cut back by 6 bases and J by 4 bases. The CDR3 is made up of 13 amino acids. The germline gives CDR1 MNHEY, CDR2 SMNVEV (reference sequence). The CDR3 protein is CASRREGWYEQYF. The CDR3 region has the DNA TGTGCCAGCAGGCGGGAGGGCTGGTACGAGCAGTACTTC.

The rearrangement links TRBV7-3 to TRBJ2-1, with 10 bases fitting TRBD2. V lost 5 bases to trimming and J lost 4 bases; unmatched junction nucleotides: 8. Germline CDR1 SGHTA, CDR2 FQGTGA. The CDR3 spans 16 residues. This CDR3 reads CASSTEPGLAYNEQFF. The CDR3 DNA sequence: TGTGCCAGCAGCACAGAACCGGGACTAGCGTACAATGAGCAGTTCTTC.

V usage is TRBV28 and J usage is TRBJ2-3; TRBD2 matches at 14 bases. The V segment lost 6 bases and the J segment 4 bases; nucleotides outside the gene matches: 6. This CDR3 has 16 residues. CDR1 is MDHEN, CDR2 SYDVKM, per germline. The CDR3 region is CASRLGLAGVSDTQYF. The CDR3 DNA reads as TGTGCCAGCAGACTGGGACTAGCGGGAGTCTCAGATACGCAGTATTTT.

This clone was seen only a few times. V gene TRBV2 combines with J gene TRBJ1-2; 7 nucleotides line up with TRBD1. In germline, CDR1 is SNHLY, CDR2 FYNNEI. The CDR3 contains 13 residues. Losses at the gene ends were 6 bases for V and 2 bases for J; bases not matched to a gene: 3. Written as DNA, the CDR3 is TGTGCCAGCAGGTCACAGGGGAACTATGGCTACACCTTC. Translated, it gives CASRSQGNYGYTF.

The J gene is TRBJ1-6, the V gene TRBV2; 7 bases map to TRBD1. The CDR3 spans 15 residues. The V gene's germline CDR1 is SNHLY and CDR2 FYNNEI. V was clipped by 6 bases and J by 7 bases; unmatched bases: 9. This CDR3 reads CASRGTGVNNSPLHF. CDR3 nucleotide sequence: TGTGCCAGCAGGGGAACAGGGGTGAACAATTCACCCCTCCACTTT.

The chain has TRBV18 and TRBJ1-4; D unclear. The CDR3 sequence is 16 residues long. Germline values: CDR1 KGHSH, CDR2 LQKENI. V was cut by 4 bases and J by 3 bases, with 15 bases left in between. The CDR3 sequence: CASSRTLLRANEKLFF. The CDR3 DNA is TGTGCCAGCTCACGTACCCTCCTTCGGGCTAATGAAAAACTGTTTTTT.

This chain uses TRBV28 with TRBJ1-1, with a possible D match to TRBD1 (5 bases). Trimming left V 5 bases short and J 4 bases short, with 17 bases between. CDR3 length equals 15 residues. Germline loops: CDR1 MDHEN, CDR2 SYDVKM. The CDR3 DNA reads as TGTGCCAGCAGTGCATCAGGGAAGTCGGGCACTGAAGCTTTCTTT. This sequence encodes CASSASGKSGTEAFF.

The chain joins TRBV5-1 to TRBJ2-3; TRBD1 agrees at 7 bases. From germline, CDR1 is SGHRS and CDR2 YFSETQ. This CDR3 region has 16 residues. V shed 2 bases, J shed 4 bases, and the junction held 10 bases outside the gene matches. Written as DNA, the CDR3 is TGCGCCAGCAGCTTCGTATCTAGACAGGGCGCAGATACGCAGTATTTT. It specifies CASSFVSRQGADTQYF.

The gene calls are TRBV12-2 and TRBJ2-7; the table's D call, TRBD2, was not checked against the DNA. TRBV12-2 is designated a pseudogene. The CDR3 has 17 amino acids. The CDR3 coding sequence is TGTGCAAGTCGCAACCTAACGAGACTAGCGGGAGAACCCGAGCAGTACTTC. Amino acid sequence: CASRNLTRLAGEPEQYF.

The genes are TRBV6-6 and TRBJ2-7; 10 nucleotides agree with TRBD1. The germline gives CDR1 MNHNY, CDR2 SVGAGI (reference sequence). V shed 0 bases and J 6 bases; nucleotides not matched to a gene: 8. This CDR3 has 16 amino acids. CDR3 in DNA: TGTGCCAGCAGTTACTCGCCGGGACAGGGGACCGTCGAGCAGTACTTC. This gives the protein CASSYSPGQGTVEQYF.

V usage is TRBV5-1 and J usage is TRBJ2-4; TRBD1 matches 8 bases. Losses at the gene ends were 4 bases for V and 6 bases for J; bases not matched to a gene: 12. Looked up from germline, CDR1 is SGHRS and CDR2 is YFSETQ. The CDR3 runs to 16 residues. The CDR3 region is CASSQGRQGSGNIQYF. Written as DNA, the CDR3 is TGCGCCAGCAGCCAAGGCCGACAGGGGTCGGGAAACATTCAGTACTTC. The entire variable domain, with the rest obtained from reference TRBV5-1 and TRBJ2-4, is as follows: KAGVTQTPRYLIKTRGQQVTLSCSPISGHRSVSWYQQTPGQGLQFLFEYFSETQRNKGNFPGRFSGRQFSNSRSEMNVSTLELGDSALYLCASSQGRQGSGNIQYFGAGTRLSVL.

This chain uses TRBV4-2 with TRBJ2-5; 11 positions match TRBD2. The V gene end was trimmed by 0 bases and the J gene end by 2 bases; junction bases not matched to a gene: 11. Germline CDR1 reads LGHNA; CDR2 reads YNFKEQ. CDR3 length equals 19 residues. The CDR3 DNA follows: TGTGCCAGCAGCCAAGATGGAGTCGGGACTAGCGGCCATCAAGAGACCCAGTACTTC. Amino acid sequence: CASSQDGVGTSGHQETQYF.

This clone was seen just once. V and J are TRBV5-1 and TRBJ1-4; tentative D call: TRBD1 (5 bases). Trimming pared 4 bases from V and 4 bases from J, leaving 14 bases between. Germline V gene data show CDR1 as SGHRS and CDR2 as YFSETQ. This CDR3 comprises 15 residues. This chain's CDR3 is CASSPGDSLNEKLFF. DNA for the CDR3: TGCGCCAGCAGCCCTGGCGACAGTCTTAATGAAAAACTGTTTTTT.

The genes are TRBV2 and TRBJ2-1, with D maybe TRBD2 (6 bases). V was shortened by 3 bases and J by 5 bases, with 20 bases between the two germline ends. Germline assignment: CDR1 SNHLY and CDR2 FYNNEI. This CDR3 region has 17 residues. This CDR3 reads CASSETRPGLLNNEQFF. The CDR3 nucleotides are TGTGCCAGCAGTGAGACACGCCCGGGACTCCTCAACAATGAGCAGTTCTTC.

The chain uses TRBV7-6 and TRBJ1-5; the D is unclear. The CDR3 is 14 amino acids. V was pared by 1 base and J by 4 bases, with 8 bases between. CDR1 and CDR2 from the germline V gene are SGHVS and FNYEAQ. Here the CDR3 reads CASSLGDYNQPQHF. The CDR3 nucleotides are TGTGCCAGCAGCTTAGGAGATTATAATCAGCCCCAGCATTTT.

This chain joins TRBV2 and TRBJ2-7; D is possibly TRBD2 (6 bases). CDR3 length equals 13 residues. Looked up from germline, CDR1 is SNHLY and CDR2 is FYNNEI. V dropped 6 bases and J dropped 7 bases, with 16 bases sitting between them. CDR3: CASRTLVTREQYF. The CDR3 DNA reads as TGTGCCAGCAGGACCTTGGTGACTAGAGAGCAGTACTTC.

This clone was seen only once. V is TRBV4-1 and J is TRBJ2-7; no firm D call. V lost 1 base to trimming and J lost 0 bases, with 10 bases between them. CDR1 and CDR2 from the germline V gene are MGHRA and YSYEKL. The CDR3 extends over 15 amino acids. CDR3 coding DNA: TGCGCCAGCAGCCAAGGGAACAGCTTCTCCTACGAGCAGTACTTC. It yields the protein CASSQGNSFSYEQYF.

The gene calls are TRBV6-4 and TRBJ2-1; a weak D match, TRBD2 (6 bases). V lost 3 bases and J lost 4, with 13 bases in between. Per the germline V gene, CDR1 is MRHNA and CDR2 is SNTAGT. The CDR3 spans 15 residues. The CDR3 loop reads CASSEASEGYNEQFF. CDR3 coding DNA: TGTGCCAGCAGTGAGGCTAGCGAGGGGTACAATGAGCAGTTCTTC.

This clone appeared once. The chain carries TRBV5-1 and TRBJ2-3; the match to TRBD1 covers 8 bases. The V segment lost 1 base and the J segment 4 bases; nucleotides outside the gene matches: 8. The CDR3 length is 16 residues. Germline CDR1 reads SGHRS; CDR2 reads YFSETQ. In DNA form, the CDR3 reads TGCGCCAGCAGCTTGACAGGGGGAGAGAGGCCAGATACGCAGTATTTT. Encoded protein: CASSLTGGERPDTQYF.

DNA for the CDR3: TGCGCCAGCAGCTTGGTCAGGGGGCAGCAAGAGACCCAGTACTTC. Translating gives CASSLVRGQQETQYF. The rearrangement links TRBV5-1 to TRBJ2-5; 8 positions agree with TRBD1. CDR1 is SGHRS and CDR2 is YFSETQ in the germline V gene. The J segment lost 2 bases and the V segment lost 0 bases, leaving 3 bases of the junction unmatched. This CDR3 is 15 amino acids long.

The chain links TRBV28 to TRBJ1-1; D gene unclear. V gave up 4 bases and J gave up 3 bases, with 15 bases separating them. Germline V lookup: CDR1 MDHEN, CDR2 SYDVKM. CDR3 length: 15 residues. For the CDR3, the DNA is TGTGCCAGCAGTTCCTCGGGCCGCGGGGACACTGAAGCTTTCTTT. Residues: CASSSSGRGDTEAFF. The whole variable domain, remainder taken from reference TRBV28 and TRBJ1-1, is DVKVTQSSRYLVKRTGEKVFLECVQDMDHENMFWYRQDPGLGLRLIYFSYDVKMKEKGDIPEGYSVSREKKERFSLILESASTNQTSMYLCASSSSGRGDTEAFFGQGTRLTVV.

This chain joins TRBV6-5 and TRBJ1-2, with 8 positions matching TRBD1. CDR3 length: 13 amino acids. Germline V CDR1 and CDR2: MNHEY, SVGAGI. V gave up 6 bases and J gave up 4 bases; unmatched junction bases: 4. Written as DNA, the CDR3 is TGTGCCAGCAGAGATGACAGGGGCTATGGCTACACCTTC. Translated: CASRDDRGYGYTF.

This clone appeared a few times. The sample carries other DNA sequences with the same CDR3. The gene calls are TRBV2 and TRBJ2-7, with 10 bases identical to TRBD1. The J segment lost 0 bases and the V segment lost 3 bases, leaving 2 bases of the junction unmatched. In germline, CDR1 is SNHLY, CDR2 FYNNEI. CDR3 length equals 15 residues. The CDR3 spells CASSDWDRGSYEQYF. The DNA of the CDR3 is TGTGCCAGCAGTGACTGGGACAGGGGCTCCTACGAGCAGTACTTC. The variable domain in full, with the rest retrieved from reference TRBV2 and TRBJ2-7, is EPEVTQTPSHQVTQMGQEVILRCVPISNHLYFYWYRQILGQKVEFLVSFYNNEISEKSEIFDDQFSVERPDGSNFTLKIRSTKLEDSAMYFCASSDWDRGSYEQYFGPGTRLTVT.